These T cell receptor beta chains were read from a single sample in a study of control samples from healthy donors and cancer patients. Some clones are missing from TCRdb's copy, which holds only in-frame ones; the method was immunoSEQ multiplex PCR. The data show around 100,000 clones, 88% seen once. Material: blood. The receptors originated from a man under 40 in good health. Both conserved end residues are part of each CDR3. The D gene is left open where the match is weak. For some rows the clone size is stated as once, few or many, or as a class when expanded; others skip it.

D gene,V gene,J gene,clone size,CDR3 protein,CDR3 DNA
NA,TRBV6-2/TRBV6-3,TRBJ1-5,NA,CASSYGDRQPQHF,TGTGCCAGCAGTTACGGCGACAGGCAGCCCCAGCATTTT
NA,TRBV9,TRBJ2-2,NA,CASSVSGMDGELFF,TGTGCCAGCAGCGTTTCGGGGATGGACGGGGAGCTGTTTTTT
TRBD1,TRBV28,TRBJ1-5,NA,CASSNIPGGAQPQHF,TGTGCCAGCAGCAATATTCCAGGGGGCGCCCAGCCCCAGCATTTT
TRBD2,TRBV28,TRBJ2-1,NA,CASRGWGLAGGPVNEQFF,TGTGCCAGCAGAGGTTGGGGATTAGCGGGAGGGCCGGTCAATGAGCAGTTCTTC
TRBD1,TRBV5-4,TRBJ2-3,NA,CASSAMRDRDITDTQYF,TGTGCCAGCAGTGCCATGCGGGACAGGGATATAACAGATACGCAGTATTTT
NA,TRBV6-1,TRBJ1-1,NA,CASSETAVPRVEAFF,TGTGCCAGCAGTGAAACAGCAGTCCCTCGGGTTGAAGCTTTCTTT
NA,TRBV7-9,TRBJ1-1,once,CASSLDDRLAFF,TGTGCCAGCAGCTTAGATGATAGGTTGGCTTTCTTT
NA,TRBV11-2,TRBJ1-2,NA,CASSLDWAYGYTF,TGTGCCAGCAGCTTAGATTGGGCCTATGGCTACACCTTC
NA,TRBV7-2,TRBJ1-1,NA,CASSTNRNTEAFF,TGTGCCAGCAGCACCAACAGGAACACTGAAGCTTTCTTT
TRBD1,TRBV27,TRBJ2-5,NA,CASRGQGEETQYF,TGTGCCAGCAGGGGACAGGGTGAGGAGACCCAGTACTTC
NA,TRBV6-6,TRBJ1-1,few,CASSYGRWNTEAFF,TGTGCCAGCAGTTACGGTAGGTGGAACACTGAAGCTTTCTTT
TRBD2,TRBV7-3,TRBJ2-5,NA,CASSPDGREETQYF,TGTGCCAGCAGCCCGGACGGGCGGGAGGAGACCCAGTACTTC
TRBD1,TRBV19,TRBJ2-7,NA,CASSTRQGAPYEQYF,TGTGCCAGTAGTACCCGACAGGGGGCACCCTACGAGCAGTACTTC
TRBD1,TRBV30,TRBJ2-2,NA,CACHPGQTNTGELFF,TGTGCCTGCCACCCGGGACAGACGAACACCGGGGAGCTGTTTTTT
NA,TRBV25-1,TRBJ2-1,few,CASSPSGGEQFF,TGTGCCAGCAGCCCTTCTGGAGGGGAGCAGTTCTTC
NA,TRBV3-1/TRBV3-2,TRBJ2-7,NA,CASSQDADYEQYF,TGTGCCAGCAGCCAAGACGCGGACTACGAGCAGTACTTC
TRBD1,TRBV27,TRBJ1-5,NA,CASSWGQGNQPQHF,TGTGCCAGCAGTTGGGGACAGGGGAATCAGCCCCAGCATTTT
NA,TRBV2,TRBJ1-4,NA,CASSRTGINEKLFF,TGTGCCAGCAGTAGGACCGGGATTAATGAAAAACTGTTTTTT
TRBD1,TRBV10-2,TRBJ1-2,NA,CASSHRGLSYGYTF,TGCGCCAGCAGCCACAGGGGTTTAAGTTATGGCTACACCTTC
NA,TRBV19,TRBJ2-2,NA,CASRGRGRANTGELFF,TGTGCCAGTAGGGGAAGGGGGAGAGCGAACACCGGGGAGCTGTTTTTT
NA,TRBV5-6,TRBJ2-6,NA,CASSLTASSGANVLTF,TGTGCCAGCAGCTTGACAGCTAGCTCTGGGGCCAACGTCCTGACTTTC
NA,TRBV10-2,TRBJ1-6,few,CASSETVAGTSYNSPLHF,TGCGCCAGCAGTGAGACAGTTGCTGGGACCTCCTATAATTCACCCCTCCACTTT
NA,TRBV4-2,TRBJ2-3,NA,CASSQDAGTSTDTQYF,TGTGCCAGCAGCCAAGATGCCGGAACTAGCACAGATACGCAGTATTTT
TRBD2,TRBV5-6,TRBJ2-5,NA,CASSLAGLAGGGETQYF,TGTGCCAGCAGCTTGGCCGGACTAGCGGGAGGCGGTGAGACCCAGTACTTC
NA,TRBV5-1,TRBJ2-7,NA,CASSPLEGPYEQYF,TGCGCCAGCAGCCCGTTAGAGGGGCCCTACGAGCAGTACTTC
NA,TRBV15,TRBJ2-3,NA,CATSLGVASFTDTQYF,TGTGCCACCAGTCTCGGTGTGGCTAGCTTCACAGATACGCAGTATTTT
TRBD1,TRBV15,TRBJ2-7,once,CATSRGRGSYEQYF,TGTGCCACCAGCAGAGGCAGGGGGTCCTACGAGCAGTACTTC
NA,TRBV27,TRBJ1-1,NA,CASSPGRGAEAFF,TGTGCCAGCAGTCCCGGGCGGGGCGCTGAAGCTTTCTTT
TRBD2,TRBV27,TRBJ2-1,NA,CASAPGLVNEQFF,TGTGCCAGCGCCCCGGGACTAGTCAATGAGCAGTTCTTC
NA,TRBV7-3,TRBJ2-2,NA,CASSPVHTGELFF,TGTGCCAGCAGCCCCGTCCACACCGGGGAGCTGTTTTTT
TRBD1,TRBV14,TRBJ2-7,NA,CASSQDTRGLYEQYF,TGTGCCAGCAGCCAAGATACCAGGGGGCTATACGAGCAGTACTTC
NA,TRBV7-2,TRBJ1-2,NA,CASSLVPGVIYGYTF,TGTGCCAGCAGCTTAGTTCCAGGGGTCATCTATGGCTACACCTTC
NA,TRBV12-5,TRBJ2-7,NA,CASGSGPAPYEQYF,TGTGCTAGTGGTTCCGGTCCGGCCCCCTACGAGCAGTACTTC
TRBD1,TRBV7-2,TRBJ1-6,NA,CASSPTGANSPLHF,TGTGCCAGCAGCCCAACAGGGGCCAATTCACCCCTCCACTTT
NA,TRBV5-5,TRBJ1-5,NA,CASSPGPFLEFKPQHF,TGTGCCAGCAGCCCGGGACCCTTTTTAGAATTTAAGCCCCAGCATTTT
TRBD2,TRBV29-1,TRBJ2-1,NA,CSAKTSGDDRSYNEQFF,TGCAGCGCCAAGACTAGCGGGGATGATCGGTCCTACAATGAGCAGTTCTTC
NA,TRBV11-2,TRBJ1-1,NA,CASSSPPHHTEAFF,TGTGCCAGCAGCTCCCCTCCACACCACACTGAAGCTTTCTTT
NA,TRBV27,TRBJ2-1,NA,CASSPSVGGLLPYNEQFF,TGTGCCAGCAGCCCGTCGGTCGGCGGTCTTTTGCCTTACAATGAGCAGTTCTTC
NA,TRBV20-1,TRBJ2-1,NA,CSAIRNEQFF,TGCAGTGCTATCAGGAATGAGCAGTTCTTC
NA,TRBV14,TRBJ2-1,NA,CASGRQAYNEQFF,TGTGCCAGCGGGCGGCAGGCGTACAATGAGCAGTTCTTC
NA,TRBV4-3,TRBJ2-1,NA,CASSQEATAEGYNEQFF,TGCGCCAGCAGCCAAGAAGCAACTGCGGAGGGCTACAATGAGCAGTTCTTC
NA,TRBV4-2,TRBJ2-1,NA,CASSQDLSRSYNEQFF,TGTGCCAGCAGCCAAGATCTGTCCAGGTCCTACAATGAGCAGTTCTTC
NA,TRBV6-1,TRBJ2-4,once,CASSEPLGVRTKNIQYF,TGTGCCAGCAGTGAACCTTTGGGGGTCAGGACCAAAAACATTCAGTACTTC
NA,TRBV29-1,TRBJ1-1,NA,CSVTQGSLGGWTEAFF,TGCAGCGTAACCCAGGGGTCTCTGGGGGGTTGGACTGAAGCTTTCTTT
NA,TRBV18,TRBJ2-2,NA,CASSPLGVTGELFF,TGTGCCAGCTCACCACTGGGGGTCACCGGGGAGCTGTTTTTT
TRBD2,TRBV29-1,TRBJ2-1,NA,CSVAGVAYNEQFF,TGCAGCGTAGCGGGAGTCGCCTACAATGAGCAGTTCTTC
TRBD2,TRBV5-4,TRBJ2-7,NA,CASSPGGVAGGSEQYF,TGTGCCAGCAGCCCAGGTGGGGTAGCGGGAGGGTCCGAGCAGTACTTC
TRBD1,TRBV6-2/TRBV6-3,TRBJ1-2,NA,CASSYYGTGSGYGYTF,TGTGCCAGCAGTTATTATGGGACAGGGTCTGGCTATGGCTACACCTTC
NA,TRBV7-2,TRBJ2-3,NA,CASTLFDGSTDTQYF,TGTGCCAGCACGCTCTTCGATGGTAGCACAGATACGCAGTATTTT
TRBD1,TRBV9,TRBJ2-7,once,CASSPRDRGYEQYF,TGTGCCAGCAGCCCTCGGGACAGGGGATACGAGCAGTACTTC
NA,TRBV5-1,TRBJ2-2,NA,CASSGGTANTGELFF,TGCGCCAGCAGCGGGGGGACAGCGAACACCGGGGAGCTGTTTTTT
TRBD1,TRBV30,TRBJ2-5,NA,CAWSNRQGGQETQYF,TGTGCCTGGAGTAATCGACAGGGGGGTCAAGAGACCCAGTACTTC
TRBD1,TRBV30,TRBJ1-1,NA,CAWSPSGGRAFF,TGTGCCTGGAGTCCTTCAGGGGGCAGAGCTTTCTTT
TRBD1,TRBV9,TRBJ2-3,NA,CASSPPQGAQTDTQYF,TGTGCCAGCAGCCCACCCCAGGGGGCGCAGACAGATACGCAGTATTTT